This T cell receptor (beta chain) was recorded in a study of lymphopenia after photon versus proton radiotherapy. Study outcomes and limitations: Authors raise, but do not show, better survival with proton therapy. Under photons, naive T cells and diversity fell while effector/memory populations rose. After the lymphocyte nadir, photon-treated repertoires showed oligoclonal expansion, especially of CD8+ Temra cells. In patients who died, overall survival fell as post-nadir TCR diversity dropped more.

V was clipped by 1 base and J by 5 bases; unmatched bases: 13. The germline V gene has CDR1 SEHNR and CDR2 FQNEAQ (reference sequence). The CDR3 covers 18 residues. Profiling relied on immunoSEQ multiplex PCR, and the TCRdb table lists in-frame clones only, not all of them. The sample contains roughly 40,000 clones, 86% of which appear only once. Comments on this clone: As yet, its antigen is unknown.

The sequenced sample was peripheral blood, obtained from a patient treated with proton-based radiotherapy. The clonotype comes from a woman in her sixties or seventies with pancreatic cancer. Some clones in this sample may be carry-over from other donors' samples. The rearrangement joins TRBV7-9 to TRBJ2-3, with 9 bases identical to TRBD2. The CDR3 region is CASSLVSGSAFVIDTQYF. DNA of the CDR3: TGTGCCAGCAGCTTAGTTAGCGGGAGCGCATTTGTAATAGATACGCAGTATTTT.